A single sample gave rise to the 25 T cell receptor beta chains below, sequenced in a study of cytomegalovirus exposure and HLA in healthy donors. 13 Jbeta primers and 60 Vbeta primers were used for the PCR. The assay was immunoSEQ multiplex PCR, and TCRdb's table has in-frame clones only and misses some. The sample comprises 130,000 to 150,000 clones, 80% of which are singletons, and approximately 4.1% rests with the top ten. Sequenced: PBMCs. These receptors originate from a man in his forties in good health and CMV-seronegative.

The CDR3 DNA sequence: TGTGCCAGCAGCCTGGACAGGGAGAAAGCTTTCTTT. It yields the protein CASSLDREKAFF. The chain couples TRBV5-4 to TRBJ1-1, with 8 bases aligning to TRBD1. V gave up 4 bases and J gave up 9 bases; unmatched junction bases: 5. Germline V gives CDR1 SGHNT, CDR2 YYREEE (reference sequence). The CDR3 totals 12 residues.

The CDR3: CASSQGTGGTLGSPQHF. CDR3 coding DNA: TGTGCCAGCAGCCAAGGGACAGGGGGGACCTTAGGTTCTCCCCAGCATTTT. This sequence joins TRBV9 and TRBJ1-5; 11 bases agree with TRBD1. The CDR3 has 17 residues. V shed 4 bases, J shed 10 bases, and the junction held 16 bases outside the gene matches. Germline CDR1 SGDLS, CDR2 YYNGEE.

The rearrangement uses TRBV7-2 and TRBJ2-1, with 7 bases matching TRBD2. The J segment lost 10 bases and the V segment lost 5 bases, leaving 8 bases of the junction unmatched. The CDR3 is made up of 13 amino acids. CDR1 and CDR2 from the germline V gene are SGHTA and FQGNSA. As DNA, the CDR3 is TGTGCCAGCAGCCTCCTTGAGACTAGCGAGCAGTTCTTC. Its protein is CASSLLETSEQFF.

V gene TRBV19 combines with J gene TRBJ1-2; D gene uncertain. The CDR3 sequence is 16 residues long. Trimming removed 5 bases from V and 1 base from J, with 17 bases in between. Looked up from germline, CDR1 is LNHDA and CDR2 is SQIVND (reference sequence). This chain's CDR3 is CASSDQDGWSNYGYTF. DNA of the CDR3: TGTGCCAGTAGTGACCAAGACGGGTGGAGTAACTATGGCTACACCTTC.

The V and J genes are TRBV7-9 and TRBJ1-4; TRBD1 aligns across 9 bases. Per germline, CDR1 SEHNR and CDR2 FQNEAQ (reference sequence). The length of the CDR3 is 14 residues. V trimming: 5 bases; J trimming: 6 bases; junction bases outside the gene matches: 4. The CDR3 nucleotides read TGTGCCAGCAGCCGGACAGGGGCAGATGAAAAACTGTTTTTT. It encodes CASSRTGADEKLFF.

This clone was seen only a few times. The chain carries TRBV2 and TRBJ1-5; perhaps TRBD1 as D (6 bases). Germline V CDR1 and CDR2: SNHLY, FYNNEI. The germline V and J ends were trimmed by 8 bases and 0 bases, with 11 bases remaining between them. CDR3 size: 14 residues. The CDR3: CASQGQYSNQPQHF. CDR3 sequence (DNA): TGTGCCAGCCAAGGACAGTATAGCAATCAGCCCCAGCATTTT.

This clone was detected a few times. J is TRBJ1-1 and V is TRBV10-1; D gene unclear. CDR1 is WNHNN, CDR2 SYGVQD, per germline (reference sequence). This CDR3 is 14 amino acids long. V was shortened by 0 bases and J by 6 bases, with 11 bases between the two germline ends. The CDR3 region is CASSESGPGPEAFF. The CDR3 nucleotides read TGCGCCAGCAGTGAGTCGGGTCCAGGTCCTGAAGCTTTCTTT.

This chain connects TRBV6-5 to TRBJ1-6; TRBD1 agrees at 7 bases. Germline-derived CDR1 and CDR2 are MNHEY and SVGAGI. V shed 6 bases, J shed 10 bases, and the junction held 6 bases outside the gene matches. This CDR3 contains 13 residues. This chain's CDR3 is CASRDRVESPLHF. CDR3 nucleotides: TGTGCCAGCAGAGACAGGGTAGAGTCACCCCTCCACTTT.

This chain links TRBV7-2 with TRBJ1-5; the D gene is possibly TRBD1 (5 bases). The CDR3 has 13 amino acids. Germline values: CDR1 SGHTA, CDR2 FQGNSA. Trimming stripped 9 bases from V and 4 bases from J, with 13 bases between. Here the CDR3 DNA reads TGTGCCAGTAAATTGACAGAAAATCAGCCCCAGCATTTT. This gives the protein CASKLTENQPQHF.

V and J are TRBV4-1 and TRBJ2-7; 8 bases are a match to TRBD2. V gave up 1 base and J gave up 5 bases; unmatched junction bases: 7. Germline V gene lookup returns CDR1 MGHRA and CDR2 YSYEKL. This CDR3 comprises 15 residues. This CDR3 reads CASSQGSGTRDEQYF. The DNA of the CDR3 is TGCGCCAGCAGCCAAGGGTCTGGGACTAGGGACGAGCAGTACTTC.

The table lists this clone with a count of one. The gene calls are TRBV29-1 and TRBJ2-7; no reliable D call. CDR1 and CDR2 (germline): SQVTM, ANQGSEA. This CDR3 spans 11 amino acids. Trimming stripped 2 bases from V and 7 bases from J, with 9 bases between. The CDR3 DNA follows: TGCAGCGTTGAATCCGGGTGGGAGCAGTACTTC. Its translation: CSVESGWEQYF.

The CDR3 loop is CASSSRDRDETEAFF. The CDR3 region has the DNA TGCGCCAGCAGCTCCCGGGACAGGGACGAGACTGAAGCTTTCTTT. The rearrangement uses TRBV5-1 and TRBJ1-1; 9 bases match TRBD1. Germline V gives CDR1 SGHRS, CDR2 YFSETQ. The CDR3 runs 15 residues. The J segment lost 5 bases and the V segment lost 3 bases, leaving 8 bases of the junction unmatched. The whole variable domain, filled in from reference TRBV5-1 and TRBJ1-1, reads KAGVTQTPRYLIKTRGQQVTLSCSPISGHRSVSWYQQTPGQGLQFLFEYFSETQRNKGNFPGRFSGRQFSNSRSEMNVSTLELGDSALYLCASSSRDRDETEAFFGQGTRLTVV.

The genes are TRBV6-4 and TRBJ2-2, with no clear D. The CDR3 extends over 14 amino acids. Trimming stripped 4 bases from V and 4 bases from J, with 10 bases between. CDR1 and CDR2 (germline): MRHNA, SNTAGT. The CDR3 DNA reads as TGTGCCAGCAGTGTTTCAGGAACCACCGGGGAGCTGTTTTTT. Its protein is CASSVSGTTGELFF.

CDR3 sequence reads: CASSLGQGARYGYTF. In nucleotides, the CDR3 is TGCGCCAGCAGCCTAGGACAGGGGGCGCGTTATGGCTACACCTTC. This chain joins TRBV5-1 and TRBJ1-2; 11 bases line up with TRBD1. After removal of 4 bases from V and 5 bases from J, the junction contained 7 bases not matched to a gene. CDR1 and CDR2 (germline): SGHRS, YFSETQ. CDR3 length equals 15 residues.

The chain recombines TRBV7-9 with TRBJ2-7; the match to TRBD1 covers 8 bases. Germline values: CDR1 SEHNR, CDR2 FQNEAQ (reference sequence). The CDR3 runs 13 residues. The J segment lost 2 bases and the V segment lost 5 bases, leaving 2 bases of the junction unmatched. CDR3 in DNA: TGTGCCAGCAGCATACAGGGGGCCTACGAGCAGTACTTC. Amino acid sequence: CASSIQGAYEQYF.

CDR3 residues: CASTRFGARGNTIYF. The CDR3 region has the DNA TGTGCCAGCACCCGTTTTGGGGCGCGAGGAAACACCATATATTTT. This sequence joins TRBV28 and TRBJ1-3, with D tentatively TRBD1 (5 bases). The germline gives CDR1 MDHEN, CDR2 SYDVKM. With 7 bases removed from V and 4 bases from J, the gap between germline ends came to 17 bases. The CDR3 runs to 15 residues.

CDR3 region: CASSLERIANSPLHF. The DNA of the CDR3 is TGCGCCAGCAGCTTGGAAAGAATCGCGAATTCACCCCTCCACTTT. The chain has TRBV5-1 and TRBJ1-6, with D unclear. Germline CDR1 is SGHRS and CDR2 is YFSETQ. The CDR3 has 15 residues. V was trimmed by 0 bases and J by 7 bases, leaving 11 bases between them.

The CDR3 DNA follows: TGTGCCAGTAGTACCCTAGGGGCTGGGGCCAACGTCCTGACTTTC. Residues: CASSTLGAGANVLTF. This chain connects TRBV19 to TRBJ2-6; tentatively, D is TRBD1 (5 bases). This CDR3 contains 15 residues. Trimming cost V 4 bases and J 2 bases, with 9 bases left between them. Germline V gene lookup returns CDR1 LNHDA and CDR2 SQIVND (reference sequence).

This sequence joins TRBV5-4 and TRBJ2-6; 7 bases are a match to TRBD1. V dropped 0 bases and J dropped 1; count of bases not matched to a gene: 7. The CDR3 extends over 18 amino acids. Germline V gene data show CDR1 as SGHNT and CDR2 as YYREEE (reference sequence). CDR3 sequence (DNA): TGTGCCAGCAGCTTGGGGCAGGGGGATCCATCTGGGGCCAACGTCCTGACTTTC. This gives the protein CASSLGQGDPSGANVLTF.

A few counts support this clone. The V and J genes are TRBV19 and TRBJ1-4; TRBD1 matches 12 bases. The CDR3 runs to 13 residues. Trimming took 8 bases from V and 8 from J; bases not matched to a gene: 3. The germline CDR1 and CDR2 sequences are LNHDA and SQIVND (reference sequence). The CDR3 DNA follows: TGTGCCAGTGGGACAGGGGGCACGGAAAAACTGTTTTTT. Its protein is CASGTGGTEKLFF.

This chain joins TRBV11-2 and TRBJ1-1, with D unresolved. Germline CDR1 SGHAT, CDR2 FQNNGV. CDR3 length: 13 residues. V dropped 0 bases and J dropped 1 base, with 3 bases sitting between them. The CDR3: CASSLERNTEAFF. CDR3 DNA: TGTGCCAGCAGCTTAGAGAGGAACACTGAAGCTTTCTTT.

The V call is TRBV7-2, the J call TRBJ1-1, with 9 bases aligning to TRBD1. Trimming at V came to 2 bases and at J to 2 bases, leaving 6 bases not matched to a gene. Looked up from germline, CDR1 is SGHTA and CDR2 is FQGNSA. The CDR3 totals 16 residues. Here the CDR3 DNA reads TGTGCCAGCAGCTTAAAAGCGGGACAGGGTAACACTGAAGCTTTCTTT. Protein: CASSLKAGQGNTEAFF.

CDR3 sequence (DNA): TGTGCCAGTAGTCGCCCGGCACAGGGGATTGACACTGAAGCTTTCTTT. Its protein is CASSRPAQGIDTEAFF. This chain uses TRBV19 with TRBJ1-1; TRBD1 matches at 7 bases. Germline V lookup: CDR1 LNHDA, CDR2 SQIVND (reference sequence). V shed 5 bases and J 3 bases; nucleotides not matched to a gene: 12. The CDR3 covers 16 residues.

J is TRBJ1-3 and V is TRBV4-1; D uncertain. Trimming shortened V by 1 base and J by 4 bases, and 8 bases separated the two germline ends. Germline lookup yields CDR1 MGHRA and CDR2 YSYEKL. There are 14 residues in the CDR3. In DNA, the CDR3 is TGCGCCAGCAGCCAAGTGGCAGAAGGAAACACCATATATTTT. Amino acids: CASSQVAEGNTIYF.

The chain employs TRBV18 and TRBJ1-4; 8 bases line up with TRBD1. Trimming cost V 3 bases and J 7 bases; bases outside gene matches: 4. The CDR3 is made up of 14 amino acids. Germline CDR1 is KGHSH and CDR2 is LQKENI. CDR3 nucleotides: TGTGCCAGCTCACCGGCGACAGGGGTTGAAAAACTGTTTTTT. This translates into CASSPATGVEKLFF.